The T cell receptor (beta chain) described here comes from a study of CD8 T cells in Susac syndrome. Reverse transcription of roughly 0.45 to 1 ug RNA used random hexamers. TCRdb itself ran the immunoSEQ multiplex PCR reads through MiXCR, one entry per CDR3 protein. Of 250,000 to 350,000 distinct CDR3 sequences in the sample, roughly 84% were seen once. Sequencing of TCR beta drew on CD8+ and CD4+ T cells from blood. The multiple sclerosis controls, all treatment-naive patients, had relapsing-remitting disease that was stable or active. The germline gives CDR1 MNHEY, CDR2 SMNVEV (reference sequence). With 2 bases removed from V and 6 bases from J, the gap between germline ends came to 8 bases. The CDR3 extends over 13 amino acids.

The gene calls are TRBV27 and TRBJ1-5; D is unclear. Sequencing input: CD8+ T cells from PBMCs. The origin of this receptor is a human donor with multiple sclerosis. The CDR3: CASSLGPRQPQHF. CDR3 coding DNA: TGTGCCAGCAGTTTAGGCCCTCGTCAGCCCCAGCATTTT.